The clone carrying this TCR beta chain was observed a single time. The PCR was carried out with 60 Vbeta primers and 13 Jbeta primers. Clones were sequenced by immunoSEQ multiplex PCR, and TCRdb holds only the in-frame ones, with some missing. The sample lists over 150,000 clones, about 76% occurring once. The data are from a study of cytomegalovirus exposure and HLA in healthy donors. V trimming: 7 bases; J trimming: 2 bases; junction bases outside the gene matches: 1. The CDR3 length is 12 residues. Germline values: CDR1 SNHLY, CDR2 FYNNEI. Sequenced input: PBMCs. The chain is built from TRBV2 and TRBJ1-1, with 7 bases that match TRBD1. The clonotype originates from a man aged 25-45 years in good health and CMV-seropositive. The CDR3: CASNRGNTEAFF. The CDR3 nucleotides are TGTGCCAGCAACAGGGGTAACACTGAAGCTTTCTTT.